This TCR beta chain is from a study of T cell repertoires in cytomegalovirus infection. Whole-study findings and limits: HLA-C-restricted CMV clonotypes gave the most frequent clonotype in two of eight donors.

TCRdb recomputed calls from the reads with MiXCR, one row per CDR3 protein. The sample comprises around 360,000 distinct CDR3 sequences, about 35% of which are singletons, and approximately 12% rests with the top ten. As concerns this clonotype: The antigen is unknown.

The sequencing here drew on cultured PBMCs, taken from culture after CMV antigen stimulation. This clonotype originated in a human donor in good health (CMV status not recorded). Some clones in this sample may be carry-over from other donors' samples.

The CDR3 protein is CASRRLDGYTF. The CDR3, as DNA: TGTGCCAGCAGGCGTTTGGATGGCTACACCTTC. The chain uses TRBV11-2 and TRBJ1-2; D not certain. The CDR3 sequence is 11 residues long. Germline loops: CDR1 SGHAT, CDR2 FQNNGV. Trimming shortened V by 6 bases and J by 6 bases, and 8 bases separated the two germline ends.